These 10 T cell receptor beta chains were sequenced from one sample in a study of blood T cells in healthy people across ages. Together with a sample-barcoded 5' primer, a J-beta primer mix was included in a second PCR lasting about 7 to 11 cycles. TCRdb ran MiXCR on the 5' RACE reads and lists one entry per CDR3 protein. The sample comprises more than 700,000 distinct CDR3 sequences, around half of which are singletons, and around 18% rests with the top ten. Sample: blood. All receptors derive from an elderly man in good health.

There are a few counts of this clonotype. The chain employs TRBV12-3 or TRBV12-4 and TRBJ2-5; 10 nucleotides agree with TRBD1. Trimming removed 7 bases from V and 4 bases from J; junction bases left unmatched: 6. There are 14 residues in the CDR3. The CDR3 reads CASTPTGGLETQYF. The DNA for the CDR3 is TGTGCCAGCACCCCGACAGGGGGCTTAGAGACCCAGTACTTC.

This clonotype was observed a few times. The CDR3 here is CASSEVGEYTGELFF. CDR3 in DNA: TGTGCCAGCAGTGAAGTTGGTGAGTACACCGGGGAGCTGTTTTTT. The chain has TRBV6-1 and TRBJ2-2; D is undetermined. Trimming cost V 1 base and J 3 bases, with 9 bases left between them. Germline V lookup: CDR1 MNHNS, CDR2 SASEGT. The CDR3 sequence is 15 residues long.

This clonotype was counted at least ten times. CDR3 in amino acids: CASSRRTGSYEQYF. CDR3 sequence (DNA): TGTGCCAGCAGTCGCAGGACAGGATCCTACGAGCAGTACTTC. The chain combines TRBV12-3 or TRBV12-4 with TRBJ2-7, with 7 bases aligning to TRBD1. This CDR3 is built from 14 residues. The J segment lost 1 base and the V segment lost 5 bases, leaving 5 bases of the junction unmatched.

The rearrangement links TRBV28 to TRBJ2-1; D assignment may be TRBD1 or TRBD2 (5 bases each). From germline, CDR1 is MDHEN and CDR2 SYDVKM. V was clipped by 4 bases and J by 3 bases, with 13 bases between them. The CDR3 loop spans 15 amino acids. The CDR3 DNA is TGTGCCAGCAGTTCCCCTCGGGGCGGCTACAATGAGCAGTTCTTC. Translating it yields CASSSPRGGYNEQFF.

This clonotype was seen more than once but under ten times. The CDR3 region has the DNA TGTGCCAGCAGTGAATCCCGACTAGCGGGGACTTCCTACAATGAGCAGTTCTTC. This codes for CASSESRLAGTSYNEQFF. The rearrangement uses TRBV25-1 and TRBJ2-1; 11 bases line up with TRBD2. Unmatched junction bases numbered 6, after V lost 1 base and J lost 1 base. Germline V gene sequence: CDR1 MGHDK, CDR2 SYGVNS. CDR3 length: 18 amino acids.

CDR3: CASSLEGKSADTQYF. CDR3 in DNA: TGCGCCAGCAGCTTGGAGGGGAAAAGCGCAGATACGCAGTATTTT. This chain links TRBV5-1 with TRBJ2-3, with D maybe TRBD1 (5 bases). In germline, CDR1 is SGHRS, CDR2 YFSETQ. The CDR3 length is 15 residues. V gave up 0 bases and J gave up 4 bases, with 12 bases separating them.

This clonotype has only a few counts. J is TRBJ2-7 and V is TRBV28; possible D gene TRBD2, 6 bases. The CDR3 consists of 16 residues. Deletions cut 4 bases from V and 2 bases from J, with 18 bases between. CDR1 and CDR2 from the germline V gene are MDHEN and SYDVKM. In DNA form, the CDR3 reads TGTGCCAGCAGTTCCCCGGCGGGAACACCTACCTACGAGCAGTACTTC. It encodes CASSSPAGTPTYEQYF. The variable domain in full, with the rest retrieved from reference TRBV28 and TRBJ2-7, is DVKVTQSSRYLVKRTGEKVFLECVQDMDHENMFWYRQDPGLGLRLIYFSYDVKMKEKGDIPEGYSVSREKKERFSLILESASTNQTSMYLCASSSPAGTPTYEQYFGPGTRLTVT.

The chain carries TRBV3-1 and TRBJ2-1; D uncertain. The ends were cut back, 0 bases at V and 7 bases at J, with 13 bases in the middle. The CDR3 has 15 residues. Germline assignment: CDR1 LGHDT and CDR2 YNNKEL (reference sequence). In nucleotides, the CDR3 is TGTGCCAGCAGCCAAGATTTTGCGCAGCTAAATGAGCAGTTCTTC. Translated, it gives CASSQDFAQLNEQFF.

The rearrangement links TRBV30 to TRBJ1-1; 7 bases map to TRBD1. The CDR3 totals 16 residues. Germline CDR1 and CDR2: GTSNPN and SVGIG (reference sequence). V trimming: 2 bases; J trimming: 3 bases; junction bases outside the gene matches: 12. DNA for the CDR3: TGTGCCTGGAGTTATAGGGCAGGGGGTCTACACACTGAAGCTTTCTTT. Its translation is CAWSYRAGGLHTEAFF.

The chain uses TRBV20-1 and TRBJ1-5, with TRBD1 matching 9 bases. The CDR3 loop spans 14 amino acids. V lost 5 bases to trimming and J lost 7 bases; unmatched junction nucleotides: 9. From germline, CDR1 is DFQATT and CDR2 SNEGSKA (reference sequence). Written as DNA, the CDR3 is TGCAGTGCTGCGGGACAGGGCGGAGAGCAGCCCCAGCATTTT. Its translation: CSAAGQGGEQPQHF.